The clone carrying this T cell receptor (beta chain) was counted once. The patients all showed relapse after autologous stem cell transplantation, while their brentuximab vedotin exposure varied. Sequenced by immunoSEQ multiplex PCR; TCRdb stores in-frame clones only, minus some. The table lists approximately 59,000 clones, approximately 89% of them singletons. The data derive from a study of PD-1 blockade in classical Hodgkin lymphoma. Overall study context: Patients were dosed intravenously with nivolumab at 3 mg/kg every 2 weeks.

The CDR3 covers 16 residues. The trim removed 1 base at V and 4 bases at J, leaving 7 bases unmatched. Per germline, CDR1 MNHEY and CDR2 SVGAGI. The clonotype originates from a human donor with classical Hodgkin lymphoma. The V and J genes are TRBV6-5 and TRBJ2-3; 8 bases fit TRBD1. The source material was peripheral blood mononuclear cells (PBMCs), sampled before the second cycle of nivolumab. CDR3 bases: TGTGCCAGCAGTTACTGGGGCGGGACAGGAGCAGATACGCAGTATTTT. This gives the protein CASSYWGGTGADTQYF.